The sequence of this T cell receptor beta chain was determined in a study of T cell repertoires in cytomegalovirus infection. Turning to the study itself: Through public TCR beta signatures, both CMV infection and matching HLA type were indicated.

This clonotype was seen a handful of times. Its specificity is unknown. V lost 0 bases and J 2 bases, leaving 22 bases between the germline ends. There are 18 residues in the CDR3. Germline lookup yields CDR1 SQVTM and CDR2 ANQGSEA. In TCRdb, the reads were re-called with MiXCR into one record per CDR3 protein. The table has about 450,000 distinct CDR3 sequences, roughly 31% seen once. Study-level results: Of the TCR beta families, the public ones yielded a cumulative frequency that identified carriers of CMV plus the relevant HLA. What dominated the ex vivo response were HLA-C-restricted CMV-specific TCR beta clonotypes.

The chain couples TRBV29-1 to TRBJ1-1; D remains ambiguous. The sequencing sample was made of PBMCs. The receptor comes from a human donor in good health (CMV status not recorded). Some clones in this sample may be carry-over from other donors' samples. Written as DNA, the CDR3 is TGCAGCGTTGAAGAGTACGGTAGGAGTGGGGAAGGAAACACTGAAGCTTTCTTT. This encodes CSVEEYGRSGEGNTEAFF.